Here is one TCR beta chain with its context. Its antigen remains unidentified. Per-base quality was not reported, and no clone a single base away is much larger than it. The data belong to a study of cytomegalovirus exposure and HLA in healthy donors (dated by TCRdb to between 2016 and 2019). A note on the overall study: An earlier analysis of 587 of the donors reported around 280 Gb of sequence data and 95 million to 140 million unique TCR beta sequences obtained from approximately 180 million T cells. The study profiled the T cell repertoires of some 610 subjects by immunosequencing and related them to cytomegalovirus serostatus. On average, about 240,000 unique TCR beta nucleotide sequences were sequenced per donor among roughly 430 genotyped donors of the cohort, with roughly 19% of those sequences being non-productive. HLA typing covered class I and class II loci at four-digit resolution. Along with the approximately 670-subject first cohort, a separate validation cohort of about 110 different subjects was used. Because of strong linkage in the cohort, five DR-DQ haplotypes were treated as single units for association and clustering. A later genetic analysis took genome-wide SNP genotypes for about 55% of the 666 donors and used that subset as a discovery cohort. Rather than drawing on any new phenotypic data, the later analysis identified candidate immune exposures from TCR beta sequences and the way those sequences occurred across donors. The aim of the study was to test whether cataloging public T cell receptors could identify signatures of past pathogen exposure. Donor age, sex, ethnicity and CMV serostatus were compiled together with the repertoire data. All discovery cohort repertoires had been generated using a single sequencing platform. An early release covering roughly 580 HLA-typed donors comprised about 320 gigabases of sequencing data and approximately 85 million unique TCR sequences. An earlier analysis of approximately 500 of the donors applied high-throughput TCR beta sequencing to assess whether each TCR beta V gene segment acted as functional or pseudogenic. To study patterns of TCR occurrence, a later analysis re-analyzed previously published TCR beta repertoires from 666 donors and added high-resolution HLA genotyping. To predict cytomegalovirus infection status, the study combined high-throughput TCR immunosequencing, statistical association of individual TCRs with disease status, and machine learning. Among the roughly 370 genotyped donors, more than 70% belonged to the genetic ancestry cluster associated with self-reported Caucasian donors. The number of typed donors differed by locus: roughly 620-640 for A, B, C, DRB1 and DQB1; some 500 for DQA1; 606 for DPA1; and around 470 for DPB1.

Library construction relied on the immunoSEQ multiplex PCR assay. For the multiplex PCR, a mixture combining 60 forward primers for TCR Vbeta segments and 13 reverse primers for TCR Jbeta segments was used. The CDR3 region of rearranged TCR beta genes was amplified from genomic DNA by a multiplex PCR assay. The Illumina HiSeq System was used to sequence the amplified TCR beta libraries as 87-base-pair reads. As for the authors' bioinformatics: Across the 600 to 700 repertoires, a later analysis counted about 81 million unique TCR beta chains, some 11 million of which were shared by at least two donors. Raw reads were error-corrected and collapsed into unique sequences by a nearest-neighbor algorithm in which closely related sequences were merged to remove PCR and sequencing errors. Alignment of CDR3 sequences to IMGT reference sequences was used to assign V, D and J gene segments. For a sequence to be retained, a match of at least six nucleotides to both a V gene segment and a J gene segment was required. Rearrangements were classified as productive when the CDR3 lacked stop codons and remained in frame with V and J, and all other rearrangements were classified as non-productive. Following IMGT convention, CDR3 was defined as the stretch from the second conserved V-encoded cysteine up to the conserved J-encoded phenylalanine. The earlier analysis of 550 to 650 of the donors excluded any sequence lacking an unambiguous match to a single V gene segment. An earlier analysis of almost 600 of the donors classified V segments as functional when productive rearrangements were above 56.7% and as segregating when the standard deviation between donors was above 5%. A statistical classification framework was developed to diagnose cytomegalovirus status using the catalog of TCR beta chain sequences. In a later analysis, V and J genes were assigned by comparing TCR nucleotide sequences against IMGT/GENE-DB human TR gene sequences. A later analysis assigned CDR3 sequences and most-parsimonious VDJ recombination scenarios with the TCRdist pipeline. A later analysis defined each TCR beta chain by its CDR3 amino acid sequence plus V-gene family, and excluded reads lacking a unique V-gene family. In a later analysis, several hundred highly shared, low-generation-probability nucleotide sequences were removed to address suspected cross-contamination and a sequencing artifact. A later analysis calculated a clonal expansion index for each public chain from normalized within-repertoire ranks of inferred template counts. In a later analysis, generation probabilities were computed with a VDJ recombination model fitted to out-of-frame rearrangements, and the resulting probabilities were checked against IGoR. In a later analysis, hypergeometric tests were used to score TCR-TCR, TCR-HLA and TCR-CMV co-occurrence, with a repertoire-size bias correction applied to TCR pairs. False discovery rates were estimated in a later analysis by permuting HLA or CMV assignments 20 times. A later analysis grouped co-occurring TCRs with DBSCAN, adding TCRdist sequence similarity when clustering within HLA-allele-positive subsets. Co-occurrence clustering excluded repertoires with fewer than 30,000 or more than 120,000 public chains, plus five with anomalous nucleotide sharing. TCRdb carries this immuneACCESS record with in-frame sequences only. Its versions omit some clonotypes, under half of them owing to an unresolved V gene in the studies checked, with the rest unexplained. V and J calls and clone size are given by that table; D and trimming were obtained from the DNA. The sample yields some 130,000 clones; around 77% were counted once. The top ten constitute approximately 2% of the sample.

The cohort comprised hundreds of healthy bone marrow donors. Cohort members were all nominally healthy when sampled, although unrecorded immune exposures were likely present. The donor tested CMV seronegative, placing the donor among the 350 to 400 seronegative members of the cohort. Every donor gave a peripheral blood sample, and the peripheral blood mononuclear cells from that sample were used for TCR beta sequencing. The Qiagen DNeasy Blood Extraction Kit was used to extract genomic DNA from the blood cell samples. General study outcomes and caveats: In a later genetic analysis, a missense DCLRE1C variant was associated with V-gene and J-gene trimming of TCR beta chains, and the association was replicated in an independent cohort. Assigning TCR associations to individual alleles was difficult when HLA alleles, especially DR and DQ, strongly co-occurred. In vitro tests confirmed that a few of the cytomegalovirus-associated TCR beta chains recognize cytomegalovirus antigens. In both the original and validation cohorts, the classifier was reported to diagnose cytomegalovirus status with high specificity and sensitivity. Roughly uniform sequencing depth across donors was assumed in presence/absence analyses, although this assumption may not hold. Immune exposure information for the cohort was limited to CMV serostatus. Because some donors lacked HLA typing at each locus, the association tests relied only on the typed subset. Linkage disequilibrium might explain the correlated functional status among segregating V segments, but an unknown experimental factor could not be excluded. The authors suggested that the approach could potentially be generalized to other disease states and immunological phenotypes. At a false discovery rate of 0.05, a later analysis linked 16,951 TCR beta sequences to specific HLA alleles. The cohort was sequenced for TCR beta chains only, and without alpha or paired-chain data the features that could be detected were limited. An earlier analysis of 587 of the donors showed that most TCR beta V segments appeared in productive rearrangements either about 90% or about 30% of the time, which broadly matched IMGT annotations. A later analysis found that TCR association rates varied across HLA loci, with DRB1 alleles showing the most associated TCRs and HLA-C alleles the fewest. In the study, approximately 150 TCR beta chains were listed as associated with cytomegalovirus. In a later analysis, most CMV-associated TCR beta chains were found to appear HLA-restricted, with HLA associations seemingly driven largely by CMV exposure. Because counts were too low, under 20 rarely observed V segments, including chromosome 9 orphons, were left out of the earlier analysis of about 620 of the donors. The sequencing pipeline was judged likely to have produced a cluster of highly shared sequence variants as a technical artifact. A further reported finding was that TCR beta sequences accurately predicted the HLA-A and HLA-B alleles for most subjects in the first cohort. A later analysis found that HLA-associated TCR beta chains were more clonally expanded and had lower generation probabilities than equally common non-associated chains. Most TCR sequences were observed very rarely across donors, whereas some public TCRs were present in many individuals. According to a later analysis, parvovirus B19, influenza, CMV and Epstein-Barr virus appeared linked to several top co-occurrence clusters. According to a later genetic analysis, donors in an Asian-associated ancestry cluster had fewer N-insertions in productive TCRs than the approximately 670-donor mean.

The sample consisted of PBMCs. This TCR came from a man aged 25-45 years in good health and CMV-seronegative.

The sequenced DNA is TGTGCCAGCAGTTCGGGACAGACGAACACCGGGGAGCTGTTTTTT. Its coded protein is CASSSGQTNTGELFF. The chain is assembled from TRBV28 and TRBJ2-2, with 7 bases in between that match TRBD1. From the cysteine up to the phenylalanine, the CDR3 has a length of 15 residues. This entry keeps only the CDR3 DNA: 45 bases, framed from base 1. The germline V end is reduced by 4 bases and the J end by 0 bases; junction bases left unmatched: 2. The germline V gene yields MDHEN for CDR1 and SYDVKM for CDR2.